This TCR beta chain was recorded in a study of blood T cell repertoires in COVID-19. At the level of the study: Acute and convalescent COVID-19 samples came from the United States, Italy and Spain.

The length of the CDR3 is 14 residues. CDR1 and CDR2 from the germline V gene are SNHLY and FYNNEI. The J segment lost 7 bases and the V segment lost 9 bases, leaving 10 bases of the junction unmatched. This clone was found a few times. Individuals aged about 18 to 89 years were recruited from some 26 US areas. Per the study methods: Quantification of nucleated cells was approximated via reference gene primer amplification. The assay was immunoSEQ multiplex PCR, and TCRdb's table has in-frame clones only and misses some. The V and J calls and clone size come from that table; D and trimming were worked out from the DNA. The table records around 250,000 clones, approximately 83% of them present only once.

This chain connects TRBV2 to TRBJ2-1; 9 positions match TRBD1. Sequenced: PBMCs or T cells enriched from blood (not recorded which). The clonotype was recovered from a woman in her fifties or sixties who had recovered from COVID-19. The CDR3 nucleotides read TGTGCCAGTTGGGGACAGGGTAATCAGAATGAGCAGTTCTTC. This sequence encodes CASWGQGNQNEQFF.